This T cell receptor (beta chain) appears in the sequencing data of a study of vaccination and CD4 T cells after COVID-19 (dated by TCRdb to between 2021 and 2023). Regarding the complete study: Convalescent patients had a positive SARS-CoV-2 result on nasal swab PCR, and of these patients, under ten had mild disease and one had severe disease. In the convalescent cohort there were six males and four females, among whom were two Hispanic individuals, seven Caucasians, two Asians and one multiracial person. Participants got two doses of the Pfizer-BioNTech BNT162b2 vaccine (n=8) or two doses of the Moderna mRNA-1273 vaccine (n=2). Post-COVID blood samples from convalescent patients were collected a median of about 100 days after diagnosis, with a range of roughly 30 to 161 days. Post-vaccine blood samples were obtained a median of around 74 days after the second vaccine dose, with a range of about 13 to 250 days. Overlapping spike peptide pools from SARS-CoV-2 and from the common cold coronaviruses HCoV-NL63, HCoV-OC43 and HCoV-229E were used as culture stimuli. As controls, cultures received a CEFX viral epitope pool (the positive control), an HIV-1 Nef peptide pool (the negative control), or no peptide at all. The spike-specific CD4+ TCR repertoire was compared before and after mRNA vaccination in nine to ten COVID-19 convalescent patients and a few infection-naive healthy vaccine recipients.

As concerns this clonotype: Its antigen target is currently unknown. Within one base of it there is no much larger clone, and no base qualities were kept.

According to the germline V gene, CDR1 reads MDHEN and CDR2 reads SYDVKM. The junction shows trimming of 6 bases on V and 0 bases on J, plus 7 bases between the germline ends. Including the terminal cysteine and phenylalanine, the CDR3 comprises 13 residues. The only DNA kept is the CDR3, 39 bases in frame from the first base. Summary of the overall study and its limitations: The median count of SARS-CoV-2-reactive clonotypes went up from 21 after infection to 38 after vaccination, although the change was not significant. The study included relatively few convalescent patients and did not analyze early timepoints after natural infection. Of the vaccine-specific clones in convalescent patients, 304 of 307, or nearly all, reacted only to SARS-CoV-2 spike and did not cross-react with common cold coronaviruses. Among convalescent patients, a median about 90% of the SARS-CoV-2-reactive clones seen after vaccination appeared only after vaccination, which suggests priming specific to the vaccine.

Receptor libraries were prepared by PCR. TCR sequencing of DNA from cultured CD4+ T cells used the Oncomine TCR Beta short-read assay at the Johns Hopkins FTIC core. Genomic DNA was extracted from the cultured CD4+ T cells with the QIAamp micro DNA kit. The Oncomine TCR Beta libraries from cultured CD4+ T cells were pooled using unique dual indexes and then sequenced on an Illumina iSeq 100. The authors' analysis ran thus. Non-productive sequences were filtered out, and CDR3s that did not start with C, did not end with F or W, or were shorter than 7 amino acids were discarded. The MANAFEST web application was used to identify antigen-specific clonotypes by comparing peptide-stimulated wells against reference wells and other culture wells. Positive clones required FDR below 0.05, an odds ratio above 5, and productive frequency above 0.1% in at least two of three replicate wells. Cross-reactive clonotypes were defined as significantly expanded in both SARS-CoV-2 spike wells and at least one common cold coronavirus spike condition. Levenshtein distances (stringdist) and unrooted phylogenetic trees (ape) in R version 3.6.1 were used to assess CDR3 homology. The public reads were reanalyzed by TCRdb: fastp trimming at Q25, MiXCR alignment, in-frame beta chains only. Every entry covers one CDR3 protein and lists the most common genes and DNA from its rows. These V and J calls derive from TCRdb rather than the authors' analysis. A total of more than 20,000 distinct CDR3 sequences appear in this sample, around a third of them only once. The ten top clones hold around 11% of the sample.

In light of the paper, this sample's treatment or condition label describes: roughly 10-day PBMC culture with coronavirus spike peptide pools or control peptides (ViraFEST assay). The ViraFEST assay, used in the study, expanded antigen-specific T cells with peptide pools and then identified the expanded clonotypes through TCR sequencing. The positive SARS-CoV-2 PCR tests of the convalescent patients were dated from March to December 2020, before the Alpha, Beta and Delta variants emerged in the United States. Each well held 2.2 million or so PBMCs cultured with around 9 ug/ml peptide pools in IMDM containing roughly 5% human AB serum and around 9 IU/ml IL-2. Half of the culture medium was replaced with fresh IL-2-containing medium on days 3 and 7. Once the cells had been in culture for around 10 days, the EasySep CD4+ T cell isolation kit was used to isolate CD4+ T cells by negative selection. PBMCs were separated from whole blood using Ficoll-Paque Plus gradient centrifugation and then either used fresh or cryopreserved at -140C. Triplicate wells were generally used for each culture condition.

The sequence is built from TRBV28 and TRBJ2-3; the D gene is perhaps TRBD1, from 6 matching bases. The source material was cultured CD4+ T cells from blood. This TCR was recovered from a human donor with COVID-19. In nucleotides, the sequence is TGTGCCAGCAGGGACAGTAGCACAGATACGCAGTATTTT. Its translation is CASRDSSTDTQYF.